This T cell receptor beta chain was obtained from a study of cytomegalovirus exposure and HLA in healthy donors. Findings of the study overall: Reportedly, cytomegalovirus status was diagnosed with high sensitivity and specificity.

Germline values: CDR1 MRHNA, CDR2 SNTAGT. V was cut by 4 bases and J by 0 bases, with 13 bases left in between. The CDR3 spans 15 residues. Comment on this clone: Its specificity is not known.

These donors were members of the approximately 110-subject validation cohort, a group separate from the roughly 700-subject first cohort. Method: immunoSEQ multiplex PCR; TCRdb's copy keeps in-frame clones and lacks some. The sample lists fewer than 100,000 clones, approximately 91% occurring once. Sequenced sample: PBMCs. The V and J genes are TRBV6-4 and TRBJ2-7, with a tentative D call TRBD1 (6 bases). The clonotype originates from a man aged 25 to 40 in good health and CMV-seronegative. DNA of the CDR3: TGTGCCAGCAGTGTAGAGCAGGGGAGCTCCTACGAGCAGTACTTC. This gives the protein CASSVEQGSSYEQYF.